Listed below are T cell receptor beta chains from one sample, sequenced in a study of T cell changes during pregnancy in multiple sclerosis. Data came from immunoSEQ multiplex PCR; TCRdb stores just in-frame clones and leaves some out. Among approximately 44,000 clones listed, roughly 90% were seen once. This sample comprised CD4+ T cells from peripheral blood mononuclear cells, obtained in the third trimester of pregnancy. Receptor source: a female donor with multiple sclerosis, enrolled in a pregnancy study. Both conserved end residues are part of each CDR3. D genes are given only for firm matches. Size is omitted from some rows. Given values are once, few, many or a class for expanded clones.

D | J | V | size | CDR3 | DNA
TRBD2 | TRBJ2-7 | TRBV7-2 | once | CASSLEGGGLYEQYF | TGTGCCAGCAGCTTAGAGGGCGGGGGTCTCTACGAGCAGTACTTC
TRBD1 | TRBJ2-1 | TRBV18 | NA | CASSSSQGQGAHEQFF | TGTGCCAGCTCATCAAGTCAAGGACAGGGGGCCCATGAGCAGTTCTTC
NA | TRBJ2-1 | TRBV5-1 | NA | CASRAGGSNEQFF | TGCGCCAGCAGGGCAGGAGGCTCCAATGAGCAGTTCTTC
NA | TRBJ1-3 | TRBV11-2 | few | CASSNSRGNTIYF | TGTGCCAGCAGCAACTCGAGGGGAAACACCATATATTTT
NA | TRBJ2-7 | TRBV6-6 | NA | CASSSPDKSSYEQYF | TGTGCCAGCAGTTCCCCGGACAAGTCTTCCTACGAGCAGTACTTC
NA | TRBJ2-5 | TRBV5-1 | NA | CASSLAAGVQETQYF | TGCGCCAGCAGCTTGGCGGCAGGGGTTCAAGAGACCCAGTACTTC
TRBD2 | TRBJ2-5 | TRBV19 | NA | CASSISGSGLETQYF | TGTGCCAGTAGCATTAGCGGGAGCGGGTTGGAGACCCAGTACTTC
TRBD2 | TRBJ2-1 | TRBV5-4 | NA | CASSKQIPGTSGRGNNEQFF | TGTGCCAGCAGCAAACAGATACCAGGGACTAGCGGGAGAGGCAACAATGAGCAGTTCTTC
NA | TRBJ2-7 | TRBV7-2 | NA | CASSLVEGPHEQYF | TGTGCCAGCAGCTTAGTCGAGGGCCCCCACGAGCAGTACTTC
NA | TRBJ2-1 | TRBV7-9 | NA | CASSLEVGGEQFF | TGTGCCAGCAGCTTAGAGGTGGGCGGGGAGCAGTTCTTC
NA | TRBJ2-3 | TRBV13 | NA | CASSLRGQEADTQYF | TGTGCCAGCAGCTTACGAGGACAAGAAGCAGATACGCAGTATTTT
TRBD1 | TRBJ1-2 | TRBV5-1 | NA | CASSPGVGGDGYTF | TGCGCCAGCAGCCCGGGGGTAGGGGGCGATGGCTACACCTTC
TRBD1 | TRBJ2-4 | TRBV11-2 | NA | CASSFLTGVGGNIQYF | TGTGCCAGCAGCTTCCTAACAGGGGTAGGGGGAAACATTCAGTACTTC
TRBD2 | TRBJ2-7 | TRBV29-1 | NA | CSVGEGSYEQYF | TGCAGCGTTGGGGAGGGGTCGTACGAGCAGTACTTC
TRBD2 | TRBJ2-1 | TRBV5-8 | NA | CASSWGRLAVYNEQFF | TGTGCCAGCAGCTGGGGGAGACTAGCGGTCTACAATGAGCAGTTCTTC
NA | TRBJ2-5 | TRBV9 | NA | CASSVLGDQETQYF | TGTGCCAGCAGCGTCCTAGGGGACCAAGAGACCCAGTACTTC
TRBD1 | TRBJ1-2 | TRBV5-1 | NA | CASSLGGRTGDYGYTF | TGCGCCAGCAGCTTGGGGGGGCGGACAGGGGACTATGGCTACACCTTC
TRBD1 | TRBJ1-1 | TRBV6-6 | NA | CASSWGTVEAEAFF | TGTGCCAGCAGTTGGGGGACAGTGGAGGCTGAAGCTTTCTTT
NA | TRBJ2-5 | TRBV5-6 | NA | CASSLEPTYQETQYF | TGTGCCAGCAGCTTGGAACCTACGTACCAAGAGACCCAGTACTTC
TRBD1 | TRBJ1-1 | TRBV2 | NA | CASSEQGAVSEAFF | TGTGCCAGCAGTGAGCAGGGGGCGGTCTCTGAAGCTTTCTTT
NA | TRBJ1-5 | TRBV6-1 | NA | CASSEAGGAQPQHF | TGTGCCAGCAGTGAAGCGGGGGGGGCCCAGCCCCAGCATTTT
NA | TRBJ2-7 | TRBV10-3 | NA | CAISEPSPGAALTSYEQYF | TGTGCCATCAGTGAGCCGTCCCCTGGAGCGGCCCTGACGTCCTACGAGCAGTACTTC
TRBD1 | TRBJ2-1 | TRBV7-9 | NA | CASSPTPGQEQFF | TGTGCCAGCAGCCCCACCCCGGGACAGGAACAGTTCTTC
TRBD1 | TRBJ2-6 | TRBV5-4 | NA | CASSNTDRSGGANVLTF | TGTGCCAGCAGCAACACGGACAGGTCTGGTGGGGCCAACGTCCTGACTTTC
NA | TRBJ1-6 | TRBV28 | NA | CASSFSTEEIGSPLHF | TGTGCCAGCAGTTTTTCGACAGAGGAGATAGGATCACCCCTCCACTTT
NA | TRBJ2-7 | TRBV21-1 | NA | CASSKGMWNSPYYEQYF | TGTGCCAGCAGCAAAGGGATGTGGAACAGCCCCTACTACGAGCAGTACTTC
NA | TRBJ2-1 | TRBV5-1 | NA | CASSLGLLSSYNEQFF | TGCGCCAGCAGCCTAGGCCTTCTAAGCTCCTACAATGAGCAGTTCTTC
TRBD2 | TRBJ2-1 | TRBV9 | NA | CASSVGDGRAKSASNEQFF | TGTGCCAGCAGCGTAGGGGACGGGAGGGCCAAGAGTGCTAGCAATGAGCAGTTCTTC
NA | TRBJ1-2 | TRBV28 | NA | CASSWTGGYTF | TGTGCCAGCAGTTGGACTGGGGGCTACACCTTC
NA | TRBJ1-4 | TRBV7-9 | NA | CASSLGVLNEKLFF | TGTGCCAGCAGCTTGGGAGTCCTTAATGAAAAACTGTTTTTT
NA | TRBJ2-3 | TRBV19 | NA | CASSISGKSDTQYF | TGTGCCAGTAGTATTTCCGGGAAGTCGGATACGCAGTATTTT
TRBD2 | TRBJ2-3 | TRBV6-4 | NA | CASSVPPRGGQVADTQYF | TGTGCCAGCAGTGTCCCCCCTCGGGGGGGGCAAGTCGCAGATACGCAGTATTTT
TRBD1 | TRBJ2-1 | TRBV11-1 | NA | CASSSGTGVVNEQFF | TGTGCCAGCAGCTCCGGGACAGGGGTTGTGAATGAGCAGTTCTTC
TRBD1 | TRBJ2-5 | TRBV9 | NA | CASSVGQGETQYF | TGTGCCAGCAGCGTGGGACAGGGAGAGACCCAGTACTTC
TRBD2 | TRBJ2-7 | TRBV6-1 | NA | CASSPTSGPYEQYF | TGTGCCAGCAGCCCCACTAGCGGGCCTTACGAGCAGTACTTC
NA | TRBJ1-4 | TRBV5-1 | NA | CASRSASNEKLFF | TGCGCCAGCAGATCTGCCAGTAATGAAAAACTGTTTTTT
TRBD1 | TRBJ2-2 | TRBV5-4 | NA | CASSSRDRGTGELFF | TGTGCCAGCAGCTCCCGGGACAGGGGTACCGGGGAGCTGTTTTTT
TRBD1 | TRBJ2-7 | TRBV7-6 | NA | CASSFGQGGEQYF | TGTGCCAGCAGCTTCGGACAGGGCGGCGAGCAGTACTTC
TRBD2 | TRBJ2-1 | TRBV28 | NA | CASRWGGSSYNEQFF | TGTGCCAGCAGATGGGGCGGGAGCTCCTACAATGAGCAGTTCTTC
TRBD2 | TRBJ2-5 | TRBV5-6 | NA | CASSRLAGGTGETQYF | TGTGCCAGCAGCCGACTAGCGGGAGGGACGGGGGAGACCCAGTACTTC
TRBD1 | TRBJ1-3 | TRBV25-1 | once | CASSRSGTGGNTIYF | TGTGCCAGCAGTCGTTCCGGGACAGGCGGAAACACCATATATTTT
TRBD2 | TRBJ2-7 | TRBV6-1 | NA | CASSLTSDYEQYF | TGTGCCAGCAGTCTGACTAGCGACTACGAGCAGTACTTC
TRBD2 | TRBJ2-1 | TRBV9 | NA | CASSPGLADYNEQFF | TGTGCCAGCAGCCCTGGACTAGCGGATTACAATGAGCAGTTCTTC
TRBD2 | TRBJ2-1 | TRBV29-1 | NA | CSVDQLAGGVTGTNEQFF | TGCAGCGTAGATCAGCTAGCGGGAGGGGTAACTGGGACTAATGAGCAGTTCTTC
TRBD1 | TRBJ1-2 | TRBV27 | NA | CASSPMTGDRVYGYTF | TGTGCCAGCAGTCCCATGACAGGGGACCGGGTGTATGGCTACACCTTC
NA | TRBJ2-3 | TRBV5-1 | NA | CASSLVGATDTQYF | TGCGCCAGCAGCTTGGTGGGGGCTACAGATACGCAGTATTTT